The 11 T cell receptor beta chains listed next were all sequenced from one sample in a study of blood T cells in healthy people across ages. The use of a sample-barcoded 5' primer and a J-beta primer mix characterized a second PCR of about 7 to 12 cycles. From the 5' RACE reads, TCRdb called clonotypes with MiXCR, one entry per CDR3 protein. Seen here are about 1.4 million distinct CDR3 sequences, roughly 59% observed once, and the top ten hold approximately 7%. Sequenced material: blood. All receptors come from a man aged 18-30 years in good health.

This clonotype was recorded a few times. The chain couples TRBV4-1 to TRBJ1-6; the D gene is possibly TRBD1 (5 bases). The CDR3 sequence is 16 residues long. From germline, CDR1 is MGHRA and CDR2 YSYEKL. Trimming shortened V by 0 bases and J by 4 bases, and 10 bases separated the two germline ends. The CDR3 is CASSQESAGYNSPLHF. Here the CDR3 DNA reads TGCGCCAGCAGCCAAGAGTCTGCAGGGTATAATTCACCCCTCCACTTT.

The chain couples TRBV5-1 to TRBJ1-1; D ambiguous. The CDR3 contains 15 residues. The germline gives CDR1 SGHRS, CDR2 YFSETQ. The ends were cut back, 0 bases at V and 1 base at J, with 10 bases in the middle. The CDR3 sequence is CASSLVAGTNTEAFF. The CDR3 coding sequence is TGCGCCAGCAGCTTGGTTGCAGGCACGAACACTGAAGCTTTCTTT.

This clonotype was seen a handful of times. The gene calls are TRBV6-5 and TRBJ2-3; 11 bases are a match to TRBD2. CDR1 and CDR2 from the germline V gene are MNHEY and SVGAGI. This CDR3 spans 16 amino acids. The ends lost 6 bases at V and 4 bases at J; junction bases unmatched: 9. CDR3 loop: CASRPLAGAPSDTQYF. Written as DNA, the CDR3 is TGTGCCAGCAGGCCACTAGCGGGGGCCCCTTCAGATACGCAGTATTTT.

The gene calls are TRBV7-8 and TRBJ2-7; 7 positions agree with TRBD1. The trim removed 3 bases at V and 3 bases at J, leaving 14 bases unmatched. The CDR3 extends over 17 amino acids. Germline V gene lookup returns CDR1 SGHVS and CDR2 FQNEAQ. For the CDR3, the DNA is TGTGCCAGCAGCTTCCTTCCCTTCGACAGGGCTGACTACGAGCAGTACTTC. Residues: CASSFLPFDRADYEQYF.

The genes are TRBV6-5 and TRBJ2-6, with D hard to call. The CDR3 length is 15 residues. The germline V gene has CDR1 MNHEY and CDR2 SVGAGI. V was cut by 2 bases and J by 0 bases, with 5 bases left in between. The CDR3: CASSYAYSGANVLTF. The CDR3 bases are TGTGCCAGCAGTTACGCGTACTCTGGGGCCAACGTCCTGACTTTC.

The V and J genes are TRBV5-4 and TRBJ2-4, with D tentatively TRBD1 (6 bases). V gave up 0 bases and J gave up 4 bases, with 11 bases separating them. The CDR3 sequence is 15 residues long. Per the germline V gene, CDR1 is SGHNT and CDR2 is YYREEE (reference sequence). CDR3 sequence reads: CASSLEGDGKNIQYF. In DNA, the CDR3 is TGTGCCAGCAGCTTGGAGGGGGACGGGAAAAACATTCAGTACTTC.

There are many counts of this clonotype. The J gene is TRBJ2-7, the V gene TRBV5-1; TRBD2 agrees at 12 bases. The germline gives CDR1 SGHRS, CDR2 YFSETQ. Losses at the gene ends were 3 bases for V and 4 bases for J; bases not matched to a gene: 2. This CDR3 comprises 14 residues. The chain's CDR3 is CASSSLAGGYEQYF. CDR3 coding DNA: TGCGCCAGCAGCTCACTAGCGGGAGGTTACGAGCAGTACTTC.

The chain employs TRBV25-1 and TRBJ2-3; D is uncertain. The CDR3 loop spans 16 amino acids. CDR1 is MGHDK and CDR2 is SYGVNS in the germline V gene. V lost 1 base to trimming and J lost 4 bases, with 15 bases between them. CDR3 DNA: TGTGCCAGCAGTGAATTCGGCAGCCCTAGTGCAGATACGCAGTATTTT. Its translation: CASSEFGSPSADTQYF.

This sequence joins TRBV7-8 and TRBJ2-1; D may be TRBD2 (6 bases). The germline V and J ends were trimmed by 0 bases and 10 bases, with 34 bases remaining between them. The CDR3 covers 21 residues. Looked up from germline, CDR1 is SGHVS and CDR2 is FQNEAQ. The CDR3 region has the DNA TGTGCCAGCAGCTTAGCCAGTCGGGGGAACCCCCGAACTGGTGGCTGGGGAGAGCAGTTCTTC. Amino acid sequence: CASSLASRGNPRTGGWGEQFF.

The gene calls are TRBV7-8 and TRBJ1-2; 7 bases fit TRBD1. The CDR3 spans 15 residues. Losses at the gene ends were 2 bases for V and 4 bases for J; bases not matched to a gene: 7. Germline V gives CDR1 SGHVS, CDR2 FQNEAQ. CDR3 sequence: CASSLIGGDAYGYTF. CDR3 bases: TGTGCCAGCAGCTTAATAGGGGGCGACGCCTATGGCTACACCTTC.

The CDR3 is CASKAESSYEQYF. The CDR3 region has the DNA TGTGCCAGCAAGGCAGAGAGCTCCTACGAGCAGTACTTC. The genes are TRBV2 and TRBJ2-7; D is unclear. V lost 7 bases and J 0 bases, leaving 10 bases between the germline ends. The CDR3 has 13 amino acids. CDR1 is SNHLY, CDR2 FYNNEI, per germline.